Presented here are 3 T cell receptor beta chains from one specimen sequenced in a study of technical replicates of blood from a handful of donors. Data came from immunoSEQ multiplex PCR; TCRdb stores just in-frame clones and leaves some out. The sample gives 75,000 to 95,000 clones, around 94% of which show up once; around 0.25% is in the top ten. The sample comprised T cells isolated from PBMCs. These receptors were collected from a human donor in good health.

The J gene is TRBJ1-2, the V gene TRBV30, with a weak D call TRBD1 (5 bases). The CDR3 is made up of 13 amino acids. V lost 0 bases and J lost 8, with 13 bases in between. Per the germline V gene, CDR1 is GTSNPN and CDR2 is SVGIG (reference sequence). CDR3: CAWSVGQGYGYTF. The CDR3 nucleotides are TGTGCCTGGAGTGTAGGGCAGGGTTACGGCTACACCTTC.

The chain is built from TRBV5-4 and TRBJ2-3, with 9 bases fitting TRBD2. The length of the CDR3 is 17 residues. Germline lookup yields CDR1 SGHNT and CDR2 YYREEE (reference sequence). V lost 0 bases and J lost 2; bases outside the gene matches: 7. Here the CDR3 DNA reads TGTGCCAGCAGCTTGGGATTTAGCGGGGGCGACACAGATACGCAGTATTTT. Protein: CASSLGFSGGDTDTQYF. Using reference TRBV5-4 and TRBJ2-3 for the parts outside the CDR3, the full variable domain is ETGVTQSPTHLIKTRGQQVTLRCSSQSGHNTVSWYQQALGQGPQFIFQYYREEENGRGNFPPRFSGLQFPNYSSELNVNALELDDSALYLCASSLGFSGGDTDTQYFGPGTRLTVL.

The rearrangement joins TRBV5-1 to TRBJ2-3; 8 bases map to TRBD1. From germline, CDR1 is SGHRS and CDR2 YFSETQ. Trimming cost V 2 bases and J 2 bases; bases outside gene matches: 4. The CDR3 has 15 residues. The DNA for the CDR3 is TGCGCCAGCAGCTTAAGGGACAGGACCACAGATACGCAGTATTTT. Protein: CASSLRDRTTDTQYF.